Described below is a single T cell receptor (beta chain) sequence and its context. These data belong to a study of blood T cell repertoires in COVID-19. About the research overall: Samples came from the United States, Italy and Spain, spanning acute and convalescent COVID-19. Sources were T cells, B-cell-depleted T cells, or PBMCs; the material itself was cDNA or gDNA.

The CDR3 is 14 residues long. J lost 2 bases, V lost 4 bases, and 4 bases had no gene match. Germline-derived CDR1 and CDR2 are LNHDA and SQIVND (reference sequence). Source study methods: From reference gene primer amplification, estimates of nucleated cell counts were derived. The assay was immunoSEQ multiplex PCR, and TCRdb's table has in-frame clones only and misses some. D and trimming come from the DNA, and the V and J calls and clone size come from that table. Of approximately 120,000 clones in the sample, approximately 85% were seen once. The specimen was peripheral blood. This chain links TRBV19 with TRBJ2-5, with TRBD1 identical over 7 bases. The TCR comes from a human donor in a cohort sampled during active COVID-19. The DNA of the CDR3 is TGTGCCAGTAGTACTGGGACAGCTCAAGAGACCCAGTACTTC. This translates into CASSTGTAQETQYF.